The entry below describes one T cell receptor (beta chain). The data are from a study of blood T cell repertoires in COVID-19. Study information: COVID-19 samples from acute and convalescent phases originated in the United States, Italy and Spain. Sample material is recorded as cDNA or gDNA derived from T cells, B-cell-depleted T cells, or PBMCs.

As handled by the study authors: Amplified reference gene primers provided the basis for estimating nucleated cell counts. Measured with immunoSEQ multiplex PCR; TCRdb has only the in-frame clones, and not every one. The V and J calls and the clone size are those of that table, but D and trimming were determined from the DNA. There are more than 100,000 clones in the sample; around 92% occur only once, and 3% to 4.5% lies in the top ten. The CDR3 has 15 amino acids. Trimming removed 5 bases from V and 11 bases from J, with 19 bases in between. Germline V gene data show CDR1 as LNHNV and CDR2 as YYDKDF (reference sequence).

The TCR was taken from a woman aged 55-70 years with acute or convalescent COVID-19. V usage is TRBV15 and J usage is TRBJ1-6; possibly TRBD1 for D (5 bases). Sequences were obtained from peripheral blood. CDR3 amino acids: CATSPRDGRGTPLHF. DNA of the CDR3: TGTGCCACCAGCCCACGGGACGGGCGGGGTACACCCCTCCACTTT.